The following is a TCR beta chain sequence with its context. This clonotype has more than one count but fewer than ten. There is no known antigen for this receptor. Nothing much larger sits one base from this clone, and base qualities are not available. The entry originates in a study of blood T cells in healthy people across ages (dated by TCRdb to 2014 to 2015). Study-wide context: In model experiments, template switching captured about one uniquely barcoded TCR beta cDNA molecule for every two T cells. Using deep sequencing normalized with unique cDNA molecular identifiers, the study measured how TCR beta repertoire diversity changes with age. The donors were split into four age groups: young (average 16 years), middle-aged (about 40), aged (approximately 60) and long-lived (roughly 86). To avoid experimental bias, donors of different ages were distributed randomly across sequencing lanes. For two donors (one aged 18 to 30 and one aged 80 or older), the study analyzed two additional independent replicas of 1 million unique cDNA reads from the same blood draw. Results and caveats for the whole study, not just this receptor: The long-lived group showed more naive CD4+ T cells, fewer expanded clones and increased TCR diversity than the aged group, suggesting age selection. The CMV infection status of donors was not known, potentially confounding age-related changes in expanded clonotypes. Estimates of total diversity based on one million sequenced T cells were considered lower bounds and underestimates. The percentage of naive T cells measured by flow cytometry correlated strongly with observed TCR beta diversity. Observed TCR beta diversity per million T cells fell roughly linearly with age, and a significant reduction was already apparent by age around 40. Conclusive comparison of naive and antigen-experienced compartments was prevented by the profiling of bulk unsorted PBMCs.

Trimming removed 5 bases from V and 3 bases from J, leaving 13 bases between the germline ends. From the cysteine through the phenylalanine, the CDR3 covers 13 amino acids. Just CDR3 DNA is preserved here, 39 bases in frame from base 1. From the germline V gene (reference sequence), CDR1 is GTSNPN and CDR2 is SVGIG. Libraries came from 5' RACE. This sample was sequenced with an Illumina HiSeq 2500. A second PCR of about 6 to 12 cycles was run with a J-beta primer mix and a sample-barcoded 5' primer. Each TCR beta cDNA molecule received a unique molecular identifier from a template-switch 5' adaptor carrying 12 random nucleotides. At least 2.5 million CDR3-containing paired-end reads were obtained from each sample. All of the RNA was converted into first-strand cDNA using the Mint cDNA synthesis kit, with a TRBC-specific oligonucleotide serving as the primer. Following uracil-DNA glycosylase treatment, a first 18-cycle PCR with universal primers M1SS and BC2_uni_R was performed on all cDNA. The paper's data handling went like this. Normalization of each sample was performed by random selection of 1 million high-quality reads, each carrying a distinct molecular identifier. Instead of being binned into consensus sequences, reads with shared molecular identifiers were discarded. MiTCR, run with a Q25 quality threshold and the strictest error-elimination algorithm, handled CDR3 identification, clonotype clustering and error correction. Lower-bound total TCR beta diversity was estimated with a nonparametric unseen species model using Euler transformation. TCRdb reprocessed the public reads (quality trimming at Q25 with fastp, clone calling with MiXCR) and kept in-frame beta chains. Each record represents a unique CDR3 protein, reported with the most common genes and DNA among its rows. The V and J calls reflect TCRdb's pipeline rather than the authors' work. The table for this sample lists 630,000 or so distinct CDR3 sequences; 25% to 30% of them were counted only once. The top ten constitute around 16% of the sample.

The donors were around 39 Caucasian individuals from Russia, aged roughly 6 to 100 years, who were systemically healthy. About 10 milliliters of peripheral blood were collected from each donor into EDTA-treated Vacutainer tubes. PBMCs were isolated by Ficoll-Paque density-gradient centrifugation, with at least 6 million obtained per sample. Trizol reagent was used to extract total RNA from the PBMCs, yielding at least 5.5 micrograms per sample. Naive CD45RAhigh/CD27high T cell percentages were measured by flow cytometry on a PBMC aliquot from every donor. Sequences were obtained from blood. Here the chain combines TRBV30 and TRBJ1-1; the D gene remains uncertain. The TCR comes from a woman older than 75 in good health. The CDR3 loop reads CAWLEGWDTEAFF. The DNA sequence is TGTGCCTGGTTGGAGGGATGGGACACTGAAGCTTTCTTT.